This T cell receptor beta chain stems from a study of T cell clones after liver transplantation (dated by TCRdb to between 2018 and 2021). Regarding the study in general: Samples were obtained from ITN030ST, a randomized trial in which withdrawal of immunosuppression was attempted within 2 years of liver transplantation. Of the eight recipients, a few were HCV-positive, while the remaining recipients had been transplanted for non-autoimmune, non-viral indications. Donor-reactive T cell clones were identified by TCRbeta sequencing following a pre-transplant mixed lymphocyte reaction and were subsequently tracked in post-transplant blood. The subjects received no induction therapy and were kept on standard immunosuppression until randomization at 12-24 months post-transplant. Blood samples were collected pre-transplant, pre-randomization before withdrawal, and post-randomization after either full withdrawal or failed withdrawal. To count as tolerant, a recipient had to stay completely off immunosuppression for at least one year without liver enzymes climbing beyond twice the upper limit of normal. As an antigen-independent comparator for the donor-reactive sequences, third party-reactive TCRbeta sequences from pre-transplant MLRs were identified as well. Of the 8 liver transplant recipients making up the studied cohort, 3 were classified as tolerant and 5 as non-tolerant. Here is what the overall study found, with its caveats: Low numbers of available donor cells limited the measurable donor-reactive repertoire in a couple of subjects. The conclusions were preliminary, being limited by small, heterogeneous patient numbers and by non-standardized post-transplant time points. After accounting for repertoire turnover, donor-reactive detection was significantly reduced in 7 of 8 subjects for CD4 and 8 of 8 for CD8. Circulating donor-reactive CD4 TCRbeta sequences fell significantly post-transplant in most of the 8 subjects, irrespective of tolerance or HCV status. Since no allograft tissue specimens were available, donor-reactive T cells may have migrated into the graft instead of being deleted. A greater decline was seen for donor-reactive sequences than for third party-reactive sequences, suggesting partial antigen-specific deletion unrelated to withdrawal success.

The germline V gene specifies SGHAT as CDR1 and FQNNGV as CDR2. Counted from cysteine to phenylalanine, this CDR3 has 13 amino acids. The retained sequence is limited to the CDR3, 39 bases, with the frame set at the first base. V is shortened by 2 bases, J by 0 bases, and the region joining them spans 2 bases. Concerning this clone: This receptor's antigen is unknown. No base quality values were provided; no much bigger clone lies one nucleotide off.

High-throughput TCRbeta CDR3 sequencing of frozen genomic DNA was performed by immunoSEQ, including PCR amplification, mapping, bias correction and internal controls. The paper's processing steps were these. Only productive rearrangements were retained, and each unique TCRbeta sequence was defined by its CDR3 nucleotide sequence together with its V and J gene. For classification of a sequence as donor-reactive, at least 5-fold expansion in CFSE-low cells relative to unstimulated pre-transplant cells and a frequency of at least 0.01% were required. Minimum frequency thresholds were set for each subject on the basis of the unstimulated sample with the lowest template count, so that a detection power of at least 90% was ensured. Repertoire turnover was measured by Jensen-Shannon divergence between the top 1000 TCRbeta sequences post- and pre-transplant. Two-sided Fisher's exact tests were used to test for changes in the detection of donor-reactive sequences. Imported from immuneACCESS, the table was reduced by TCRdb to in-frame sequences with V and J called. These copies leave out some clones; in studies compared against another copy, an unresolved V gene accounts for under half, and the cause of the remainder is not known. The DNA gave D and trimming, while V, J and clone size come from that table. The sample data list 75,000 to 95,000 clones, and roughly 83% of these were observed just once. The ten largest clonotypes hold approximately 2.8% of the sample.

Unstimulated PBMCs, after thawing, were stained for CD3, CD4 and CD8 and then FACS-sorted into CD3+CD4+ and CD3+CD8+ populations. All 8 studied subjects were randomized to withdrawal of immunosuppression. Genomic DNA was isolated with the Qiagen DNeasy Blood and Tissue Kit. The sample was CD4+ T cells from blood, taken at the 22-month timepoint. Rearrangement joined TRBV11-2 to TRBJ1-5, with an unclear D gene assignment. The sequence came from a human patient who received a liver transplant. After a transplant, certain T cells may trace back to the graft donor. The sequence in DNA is TGTGCCAGCAGCTTATCTAGCAATCAGCCCCAGCATTTT. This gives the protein CASSLSSNQPQHF.